One sample yielded the 9 T cell receptor beta chains listed below, sequenced in a study of blood T cells in healthy people across ages. The second PCR ran roughly 7 to 12 cycles with a sample-barcoded 5' primer and J-beta primers. One entry per CDR3 protein, called by TCRdb with MiXCR from the 5' RACE reads. The repertoire holds some 920,000 distinct CDR3 sequences, roughly 51% seen once, with about 20% in the top ten. Sequencing input: blood. The receptors were sampled from a woman aged 55-69 years in good health.

CDR3 in amino acids: CSARIRENEQFF. The CDR3, as DNA: TGCAGTGCTAGAATCCGGGAGAATGAGCAGTTCTTC. The rearrangement joins TRBV20-1 to TRBJ2-1; D perhaps matches TRBD2 (6 bases). The CDR3 is made up of 12 amino acids. Germline CDR1 DFQATT, CDR2 SNEGSKA (reference sequence). Trimming took 2 bases from V and 7 from J, leaving 9 bases between them.

V and J are TRBV20-1 and TRBJ2-7; 7 bases match TRBD1. Trimming took 6 bases from V and 2 from J; bases not matched to a gene: 7. CDR1 is DFQATT and CDR2 is SNEGSKA in the germline V gene (reference sequence). CDR3 length equals 13 residues. The CDR3 is CSASGTETYEQYF. Written as DNA, the CDR3 is TGCAGTGCCTCCGGGACAGAAACCTACGAGCAGTACTTC.

The chain recombines TRBV7-2 with TRBJ2-3, with D tentatively TRBD1 (5 bases). Between the trimmed V and J ends, which lost 2 bases and 1 base, there was a span of 13 bases. CDR3 length: 16 residues. Germline CDR1 reads SGHTA; CDR2 reads FQGNSA. Here the CDR3 DNA reads TGTGCCAGCAGCTTAAGCTCAGGGTCGGGCACAGATACGCAGTATTTT. It is translated as CASSLSSGSGTDTQYF.

This clonotype was recorded a few times. The rearrangement links TRBV4-3 to TRBJ2-3; possible D gene TRBD2, 6 bases. Trimming removed 0 bases from V and 0 bases from J, with 13 bases in between. Germline assignment: CDR1 LGHNA and CDR2 YSLEER. The CDR3 totals 17 residues. This CDR3 reads CASSQDLVGGSTDTQYF. As DNA, the CDR3 is TGCGCCAGCAGCCAAGACCTGGTCGGGGGTAGCACAGATACGCAGTATTTT.

This clonotype was picked up a small number of times. CDR3 protein: CASSFRRPRAQGAEAFF. The CDR3 nucleotides are TGTGCCAGCAGTTTCCGCCGACCCCGAGCTCAGGGGGCTGAAGCTTTCTTT. The chain is built from TRBV12-3 or TRBV12-4 and TRBJ1-1, with 7 positions matching TRBD1. The J segment lost 6 bases and the V segment lost 3 bases, leaving 16 bases of the junction unmatched. CDR3 length: 17 amino acids.

The V gene is TRBV11-1, the J gene TRBJ2-3; 8 bases match TRBD2. This CDR3 spans 15 amino acids. Per germline, CDR1 SGHAT and CDR2 FQDESV (reference sequence). V trimming: 5 bases; J trimming: 5 bases; junction bases outside the gene matches: 9. The CDR3 spells CASSPYTGGVDTQYF. The CDR3 DNA is TGTGCCAGCAGCCCGTATACGGGAGGGGTAGATACGCAGTATTTT.

Only a few counts were recorded for this clonotype. CDR3 DNA sequence: TGTGCCAGCAGCGCACAGGGTGTCGTTACAGATACGCAGTATTTT. Translating it yields CASSAQGVVTDTQYF. This chain links TRBV7-3 with TRBJ2-3; TRBD1 might be the D (6 bases). CDR1 is SGHTA, CDR2 FQGTGA, per germline. This CDR3 spans 15 amino acids. The ends were cut back, 5 bases at V and 3 bases at J, with 15 bases in the middle.

V is TRBV7-2 and J is TRBJ1-5, with D perhaps TRBD1 (5 bases). The CDR3 consists of 14 residues. The ends were cut back, 6 bases at V and 7 bases at J, with 16 bases in the middle. Germline values: CDR1 SGHTA, CDR2 FQGNSA. The CDR3 region has the DNA TGTGCCAGCAGTTCGGGGGTAGAGGTCCAGCCCCAGCATTTT. Protein product: CASSSGVEVQPQHF.

This chain joins TRBV28 and TRBJ2-7; D remains unclear. From germline, CDR1 is MDHEN and CDR2 SYDVKM. This CDR3 has 11 residues. V lost 2 bases and J lost 9, with 8 bases in between. The CDR3 nucleotides read TGTGCCAGCAGTTTAGGTTGCTGGCAGTACTTC. It encodes CASSLGCWQYF. The full variable domain, with the rest looked up from reference TRBV28 and TRBJ2-7, is DVKVTQSSRYLVKRTGEKVFLECVQDMDHENMFWYRQDPGLGLRLIYFSYDVKMKEKGDIPEGYSVSREKKERFSLILESASTNQTSMYLCASSLGCWQYFGPGTRLTVT.